This T cell receptor beta chain originates from a study of blood T cell repertoires in COVID-19 (TCRdb year 2020). Background on the whole study: Collaborator samples came from the United States, Italy and Spain and covered acute and convalescent phases of COVID-19. HLA class I and class II types, where available, came from metadata supplied by the sample provider rather than from assay-based typing. Samples came from the ongoing ImmuneRACE study (first 160 participants) plus 1,254 subjects from 6 global collaborators. The dataset comprised deeply sampled blood TCRbeta repertoires from subjects exposed to, actively infected with, or recovered from COVID-19. The repertoires were made available in a free public database intended to serve as a resource for research on the immune response to SARS-CoV-2. The sample metadata nearly always contained a de-identified subject ID, COVID-19 status, age in years and sex. The prospective study material was composed of cDNA or gDNA derived from T cells, B-cell-depleted T cells, or PBMCs.

Paper-wide results and their limitations: Clinical and demographic metadata were provided uncurated, with the amount varying by source and participant.

Enrolling through a virtual design, the prospective study's participants ranged in age from roughly 18 to 89 years and lived across roughly 24 United States geographic areas. In the prospective study, participants were assigned to cohorts based on the clinical history participants reported in a screening survey and a study questionnaire. ImmuneRACE Cohort 3 recovered participants were defined by two consecutive negative NP/OP PCR tests, healthcare professional clearance, or symptom resolution. Mobile phlebotomists in the prospective study collected whole blood, serum and a nasopharyngeal or oropharyngeal swab from every participant. Over a 2-month period, participants in the prospective study had the option of providing additional blood draws and questionnaires. Before DNA extraction, blood samples from the prospective study were shipped at room temperature or frozen. The CDR3 measures 15 amino acids from cysteine to phenylalanine. Only the CDR3 part of the read is kept: 45 bases, read in frame from the first base. Germline trimming: 4 bases from V, 6 bases from J; junction bases outside gene matches: 6. CDR1 is given as SGHRS and CDR2 as YFSETQ, both from the germline V gene.

There are a few counts of this clone. Its target antigen remains unknown. Base qualities were left out, and no much larger clone turns up one base away. TCRbeta CDR3 regions were amplified from genomic DNA using the immunoSEQ Assay, a bias-controlled multiplex PCR. The paper's data handling went like this. The number of nucleated cells in each sample was estimated by amplification of reference gene primers within the assay. To quantify the absolute abundance of each unique TCRbeta CDR3 rearrangement, sequence reads were collapsed and filtered. Productive Simpson clonality was computed per sample as the square root of Simpson's diversity index over productive rearrangements. TCRdb took this table from immuneACCESS and kept in-frame rearrangements with V and J called. Such tables lack part of the clones; where checked against another copy, unresolved V genes explain under half of the gap, and the rest is unexplained. That table gives V, J and clone size, and the DNA gave D and trimming. Counted in this sample were about 400,000 clones; about nine tenths of them appeared once. The ten top clones hold about 1.8% of the sample.

The V and J genes are TRBV5-1 and TRBJ2-7, with 14 middle bases fitting TRBD2. The TCR was taken from a woman in her twenties or thirties who had recovered from COVID-19. Input material: PBMCs or T cells enriched from blood (not recorded which). CDR3 protein: CASSVGTSGSREQYF. The sequenced DNA: TGCGCCAGCAGCGTAGGGACTAGCGGGAGTCGCGAGCAGTACTTC.